This TCR beta chain was obtained from a study of control samples from healthy donors and cancer patients. This CDR3 has 14 residues. Trimming removed 5 bases from V and 7 bases from J; junction bases left unmatched: 6. Germline V lookup: CDR1 LNHDA, CDR2 SQIVND (reference sequence). Repertoires were generated with immunoSEQ multiplex PCR, while TCRdb's copy carries only in-frame clones and drops some. Among tens of thousands of clones listed, 91% were seen once. This chain connects TRBV19 to TRBJ1-3, with 9 bases aligning to TRBD1. This clonotype originated in a man aged 50 to 59 in good health. Sequenced sample: blood. The chain's CDR3 is CASSYRDRANTIYF. CDR3 DNA sequence: TGTGCCAGTAGTTACCGGGACAGGGCGAACACCATATATTTT.